This TCR beta chain was found in a study of siplizumab effects on memory and regulatory T cells. J was trimmed by 4 bases and V by 4 bases; bases with no gene match: 4. Germline V lookup: CDR1 SGHTS, CDR2 YDEGEE. The CDR3 sequence is 16 residues long. Sequencing of each sample assayed around 9.9 x 10^4 TCR templates. Sequenced by immunoSEQ multiplex PCR; TCRdb stores in-frame clones only, minus some. This table has around 100,000 clones, roughly 93% appearing once. Study-wide results and limits: Alloreactive sequences from unstimulated CD4+ memory cells fell significantly with siplizumab.

Concerning this clone: Its antigen is not identified.

The sequenced sample was non-Treg CD4+ T cells sorted from blood. This TCR derives from a human donor in good health. The rearrangement links TRBV5-8 to TRBJ2-2; 13 nucleotides agree with TRBD2. CDR3 sequence reads: CASSMGLAGITGELFF. Here the CDR3 DNA reads TGTGCCAGCAGCATGGGACTAGCGGGAATCACCGGGGAGCTGTTTTTT.